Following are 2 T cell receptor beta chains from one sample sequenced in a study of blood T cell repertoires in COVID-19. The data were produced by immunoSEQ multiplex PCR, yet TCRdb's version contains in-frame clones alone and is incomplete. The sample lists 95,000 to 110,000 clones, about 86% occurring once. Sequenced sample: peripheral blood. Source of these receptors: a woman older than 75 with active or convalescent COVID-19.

CDR3 residues: CASSLDREVNEQYF. Written as DNA, the CDR3 is TGTGCCAGCAGCTTAGACCGGGAGGTTAACGAGCAGTACTTC. The gene calls are TRBV7-9 and TRBJ2-7; 7 bases fit TRBD2. The V segment lost 1 base and the J segment 5 bases; nucleotides outside the gene matches: 5. The V gene's germline CDR1 is SEHNR and CDR2 FQNEAQ (reference sequence). CDR3 length: 14 residues.

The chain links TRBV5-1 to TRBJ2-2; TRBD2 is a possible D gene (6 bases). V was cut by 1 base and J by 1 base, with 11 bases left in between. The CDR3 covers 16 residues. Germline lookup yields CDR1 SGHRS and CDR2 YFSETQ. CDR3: CASSLLGEENTGELFF. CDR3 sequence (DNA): TGCGCCAGCAGCTTGTTGGGGGAGGAGAACACCGGGGAGCTGTTTTTT.